This TCR beta chain was obtained from a study of T cell responses to AZD1222 COVID-19 vaccine. The data were produced by immunoSEQ multiplex PCR, yet TCRdb's version contains in-frame clones alone and is incomplete. The repertoire holds 150,000 or so clones, with just over 90% as singletons. Sequencing was performed on peripheral blood, taken 28 days after the second AZD1222 dose. The TCR sequence derives from an adult who received the AZD1222 COVID-19 vaccine.

CDR3 protein: CATGQFPTNEKLFF. CDR3 DNA: TGTGCCACCGGACAGTTCCCAACTAATGAAAAACTGTTTTTT. The rearrangement joins TRBV10-3 to TRBJ1-4; TRBD1 might be the D (6 bases). V gave up 10 bases and J gave up 0 bases, with 12 bases separating them. The CDR3 has 14 residues. Germline V gene sequence: CDR1 ENHRY, CDR2 SYGVKD.